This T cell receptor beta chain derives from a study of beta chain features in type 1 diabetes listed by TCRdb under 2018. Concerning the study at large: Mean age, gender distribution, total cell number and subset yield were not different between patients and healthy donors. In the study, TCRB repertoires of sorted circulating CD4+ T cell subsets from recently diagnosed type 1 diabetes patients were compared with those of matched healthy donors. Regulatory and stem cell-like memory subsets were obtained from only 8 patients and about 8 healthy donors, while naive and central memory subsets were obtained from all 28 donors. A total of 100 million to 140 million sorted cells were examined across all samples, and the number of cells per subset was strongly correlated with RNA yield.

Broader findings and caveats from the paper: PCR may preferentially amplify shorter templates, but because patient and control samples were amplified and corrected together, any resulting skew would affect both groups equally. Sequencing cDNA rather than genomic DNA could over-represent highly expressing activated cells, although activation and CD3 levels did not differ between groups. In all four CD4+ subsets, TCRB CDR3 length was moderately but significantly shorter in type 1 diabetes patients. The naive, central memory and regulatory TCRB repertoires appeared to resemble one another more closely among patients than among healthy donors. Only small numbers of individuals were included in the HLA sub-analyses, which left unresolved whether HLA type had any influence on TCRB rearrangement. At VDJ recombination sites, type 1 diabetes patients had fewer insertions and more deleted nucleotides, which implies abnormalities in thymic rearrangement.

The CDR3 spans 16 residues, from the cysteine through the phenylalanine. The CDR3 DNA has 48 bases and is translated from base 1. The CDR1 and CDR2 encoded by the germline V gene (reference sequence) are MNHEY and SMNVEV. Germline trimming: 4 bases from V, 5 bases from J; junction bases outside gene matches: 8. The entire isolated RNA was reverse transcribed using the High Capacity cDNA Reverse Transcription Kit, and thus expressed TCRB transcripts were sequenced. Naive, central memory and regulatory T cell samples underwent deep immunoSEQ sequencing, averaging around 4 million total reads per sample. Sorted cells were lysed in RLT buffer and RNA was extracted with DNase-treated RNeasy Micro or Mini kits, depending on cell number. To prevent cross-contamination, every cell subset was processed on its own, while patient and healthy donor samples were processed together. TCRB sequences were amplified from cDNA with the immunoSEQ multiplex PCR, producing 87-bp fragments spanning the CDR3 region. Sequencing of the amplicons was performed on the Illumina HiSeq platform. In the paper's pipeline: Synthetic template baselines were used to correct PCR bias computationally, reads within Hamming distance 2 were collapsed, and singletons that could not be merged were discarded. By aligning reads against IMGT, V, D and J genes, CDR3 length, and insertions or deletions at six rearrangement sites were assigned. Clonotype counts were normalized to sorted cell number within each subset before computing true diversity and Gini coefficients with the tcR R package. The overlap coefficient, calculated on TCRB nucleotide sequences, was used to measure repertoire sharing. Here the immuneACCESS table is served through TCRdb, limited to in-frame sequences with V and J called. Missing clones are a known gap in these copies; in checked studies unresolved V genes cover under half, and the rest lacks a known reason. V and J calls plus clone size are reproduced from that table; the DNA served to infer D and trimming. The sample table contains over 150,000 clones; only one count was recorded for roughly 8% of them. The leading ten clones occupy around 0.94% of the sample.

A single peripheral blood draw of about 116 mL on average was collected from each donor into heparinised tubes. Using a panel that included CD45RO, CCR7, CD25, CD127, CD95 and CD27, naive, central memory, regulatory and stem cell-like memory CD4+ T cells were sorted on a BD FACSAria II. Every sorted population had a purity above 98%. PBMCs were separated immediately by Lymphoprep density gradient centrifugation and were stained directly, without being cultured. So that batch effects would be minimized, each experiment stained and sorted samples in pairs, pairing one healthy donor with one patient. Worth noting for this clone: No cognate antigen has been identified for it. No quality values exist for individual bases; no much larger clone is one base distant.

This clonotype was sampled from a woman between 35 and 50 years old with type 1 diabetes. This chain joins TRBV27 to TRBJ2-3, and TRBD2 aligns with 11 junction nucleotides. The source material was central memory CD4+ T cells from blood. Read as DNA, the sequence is TGTGCCAGCAGTTCCGGACTAGCGGGTCGGATAGATACGCAGTATTTT. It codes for CASSSGLAGRIDTQYF.